These 32 T cell receptor beta chains came from one sample sequenced in a study of CD4 T cells in relation to SARS-CoV-2 and coronaviruses. Before the COVID-19 pandemic, during about 2011-2019, CD4+ T cells were taken from unexposed donors. The cells were cultured for 10 days before CD4+ T cells were isolated. These receptors have no identified antigens. Profiled with immunoSEQ multiplex PCR; TCRdb holds only in-frame clones, not every one. The sample comprises roughly 18,000 clones, nearly 75% of which are singletons, and about 30% rests with the top ten. Sequencing input: CD4+ T cells from PBMCs, cultured in vitro. These receptors came from a human donor in good health.

The CDR3 sequence: CASSPQAGGFYEQYF. The CDR3 DNA sequence: TGTGCCAGCAGCCCCCAGGCGGGAGGTTTCTACGAGCAGTACTTC. The V and J genes are TRBV5-4 and TRBJ2-7, with 8 bases lining up with TRBD2. V shed 4 bases and J 3 bases; nucleotides not matched to a gene: 9. The CDR3 is 15 amino acids. Germline V gene lookup returns CDR1 SGHNT and CDR2 YYREEE (reference sequence).

This clone was found once. The chain recombines TRBV7-6 with TRBJ2-3; D remains unclear. V was trimmed by 1 base and J by 3 bases, leaving 8 bases between them. Germline V lookup: CDR1 SGHVS, CDR2 FNYEAQ. The CDR3 sequence is 14 residues long. This CDR3 reads CASSLDIQTDTQYF. The CDR3 DNA follows: TGTGCCAGCAGCTTAGATATCCAAACAGATACGCAGTATTTT.

The V call is TRBV6-6, the J call TRBJ2-1, with 10 positions matching TRBD2. The CDR3 extends over 15 amino acids. The J segment lost 5 bases and the V segment lost 5 bases, leaving 6 bases of the junction unmatched. The germline CDR1 and CDR2 sequences are MNHNY and SVGAGI (reference sequence). The CDR3 bases are TGTGCCAGCAGTAACGGACTAGCGGTAGACAATGAGCAGTTCTTC. Encoded protein: CASSNGLAVDNEQFF.

The chain combines TRBV19 with TRBJ2-7; 7 bases are shared with TRBD1. The J segment lost 3 bases and the V segment lost 7 bases, leaving 9 bases of the junction unmatched. This CDR3 spans 14 amino acids. CDR1 is LNHDA and CDR2 is SQIVND in the germline V gene (reference sequence). In DNA, the CDR3 is TGTGCCAGTAACCTCGGGACAGAATACTACGAGCAGTACTTC. The encoded protein is CASNLGTEYYEQYF.

The rearrangement joins TRBV28 to TRBJ1-1; D not certain. V was clipped by 3 bases and J by 7 bases, with 6 bases between them. The germline V gene has CDR1 MDHEN and CDR2 SYDVKM. This CDR3 is 11 amino acids long. The CDR3, as DNA: TGTGCCAGCAGTTTGGTCGGTGAAGCTTTCTTT. Translated, it gives CASSLVGEAFF.

This clone was seen more than once but under ten times. The chain has TRBV7-9 and TRBJ1-5; D perhaps matches TRBD1 (5 bases). The CDR3 sequence is 14 residues long. The germline V gene has CDR1 SEHNR and CDR2 FQNEAQ (reference sequence). Trimming removed 4 bases at V and 0 bases at J, with 7 bases between. The CDR3 here is CASSSDSSNQPQHF. As DNA, the CDR3 is TGTGCCAGCAGCTCAGACAGTAGCAATCAGCCCCAGCATTTT.

The CDR3 DNA reads as TGTGCCAGCAGCTTGTGGACTGTCACAGATACGCAGTATTTT. It encodes CASSLWTVTDTQYF. The chain is built from TRBV7-9 and TRBJ2-3; possibly TRBD2 for D (5 bases). The V end was cut by 3 bases, the J end by 2 bases, with 9 bases between. There are 14 residues in the CDR3. Looked up from germline, CDR1 is SEHNR and CDR2 is FQNEAQ (reference sequence).

This clone occurred once. This sequence joins TRBV5-4 and TRBJ2-7; D gene ambiguous. This CDR3 contains 15 residues. CDR1 is SGHNT, CDR2 YYREEE, per germline (reference sequence). Trimming shortened V by 1 base and J by 4 bases, and 15 bases separated the two germline ends. In DNA form, the CDR3 reads TGTGCCAGCAGCTTGCCTTACTCGCAGGCTTACGAGCAGTACTTC. Its protein product is CASSLPYSQAYEQYF.

V gene TRBV19 combines with J gene TRBJ1-3; possibly TRBD1 for D (6 bases). Trimming removed 3 bases from V and 0 bases from J, with 18 bases in between. CDR1 LNHDA and CDR2 SQIVND come from the germline V gene (reference sequence). There are 18 residues in the CDR3. The CDR3 is CASSIPKTGFLSGNTIYF. For the CDR3, the DNA is TGTGCCAGTAGTATCCCCAAGACAGGATTCCTCTCTGGAAACACCATATATTTT.

This chain links TRBV7-3 with TRBJ2-5; 8 nucleotides match TRBD1. After removal of 5 bases from V and 4 bases from J, the junction contained 9 bases not matched to a gene. The germline gives CDR1 SGHTA, CDR2 FQGTGA. The CDR3 has 15 amino acids. CDR3: CASSPSSDRGETQYF. CDR3 sequence (DNA): TGTGCCAGCAGCCCGTCATCCGACAGGGGAGAGACCCAGTACTTC.

This rearrangement joins TRBV7-9 to TRBJ2-7; D is possibly TRBD2 (6 bases). This CDR3 spans 13 amino acids. CDR1 and CDR2 from the germline V gene are SEHNR and FQNEAQ (reference sequence). V lost 7 bases and J 3 bases, leaving 13 bases between the germline ends. The CDR3 DNA reads as TGTGCCAGCACACCGGGAGCTGGCTACGAGCAGTACTTC. This gives the protein CASTPGAGYEQYF.

The CDR3 DNA reads as TGTGCCAGCTCACCACGGGTCGGGGATAAGGAAAAACTGTTTTTT. It translates to CASSPRVGDKEKLFF. This rearrangement joins TRBV18 to TRBJ1-4; D is unclear. This CDR3 is built from 15 residues. V lost 1 base and J lost 8, with 14 bases in between. Per the germline V gene, CDR1 is KGHSH and CDR2 is LQKENI.

This chain joins TRBV27 and TRBJ1-6; D gene uncertain. Germline loops: CDR1 MNHEY, CDR2 SMNVEV (reference sequence). The CDR3 sequence is 14 residues long. V was pared by 3 bases and J by 10 bases, with 13 bases between. CDR3 bases: TGTGCCAGCAGTTTCGGCGTGGGGAGCTCACCCCTCCACTTT. Amino acids: CASSFGVGSSPLHF.

The V call is TRBV2, the J call TRBJ2-7, with D perhaps TRBD1 (5 bases). Germline V CDR1 and CDR2: SNHLY, FYNNEI. Trimming pared 4 bases from V and 3 bases from J, leaving 16 bases between. This CDR3 has 15 residues. For the CDR3, the DNA is TGTGCCAGCAGTGGGCCTGGGCAGGGAAACTACGAGCAGTACTTC. Residues: CASSGPGQGNYEQYF.

This chain joins TRBV11-2 and TRBJ2-7, with TRBD1 identical over 11 bases. Germline V CDR1 and CDR2: SGHAT, FQNNGV. The CDR3 is made up of 14 amino acids. V shed 5 bases, J shed 6 bases, and the junction held 6 bases outside the gene matches. The CDR3 DNA sequence: TGTGCCAGCAGCCCCGGGACAGGGGGTGGCGAGCAGTACTTC. Protein: CASSPGTGGGEQYF.

This rearrangement joins TRBV14 to TRBJ2-3, with D possibly TRBD2 on 5 matching bases. This CDR3 comprises 13 residues. Trimming pared 5 bases from V and 4 bases from J, leaving 10 bases between. Germline CDR1 and CDR2: SGHDN and FVKESK. Here the CDR3 reads CASSVRGSDTQYF. CDR3 DNA sequence: TGTGCCAGCAGCGTCCGCGGGTCAGATACGCAGTATTTT.

The count of this clone is one. This chain uses TRBV18 with TRBJ2-3, with 10 positions matching TRBD2. The germline V gene has CDR1 KGHSH and CDR2 LQKENI. The CDR3 length is 16 residues. Trimming took 2 bases from V and 3 from J; bases not matched to a gene: 5. CDR3 loop: CASSPGLAGETDTQYF. CDR3 nucleotides: TGTGCCAGCTCACCAGGGCTAGCGGGAGAGACAGATACGCAGTATTTT.

The chain links TRBV6-5 to TRBJ2-7, with D tentatively TRBD1 or TRBD2 (5 bases each). Trimming took off 2 bases at V and 3 bases at J, with 17 bases between the two ends. Germline CDR1 MNHEY, CDR2 SVGAGI. CDR3 length: 16 residues. The CDR3 region is CASSYPGRRENYEQYF. CDR3 nucleotides: TGTGCCAGCAGTTACCCGGGGCGTAGGGAAAACTACGAGCAGTACTTC.

The rearrangement uses TRBV10-3 and TRBJ2-3, with a tentative D call TRBD1 (5 bases). Per the germline V gene, CDR1 is ENHRY and CDR2 is SYGVKD. There are 15 residues in the CDR3. V gave up 2 bases and J gave up 0 bases, with 9 bases separating them. The CDR3 loop reads CAISEGQGSTDTQYF. The CDR3 region has the DNA TGTGCCATCAGTGAGGGGCAGGGAAGCACAGATACGCAGTATTTT.

The gene calls are TRBV5-8 and TRBJ2-1; D gene unclear. The germline V gene has CDR1 SGHTS and CDR2 YDEGEE. The ends were cut back, 1 base at V and 2 bases at J, with 19 bases in the middle. This CDR3 has 18 residues. The CDR3 here is CASSLYTGRSRTYNEQFF. CDR3 sequence (DNA): TGTGCCAGCAGCTTGTATACCGGGCGGTCAAGGACCTACAATGAGCAGTTCTTC.

The chain has TRBV7-3 and TRBJ2-3; the match to TRBD2 covers 12 bases. Germline lookup yields CDR1 SGHTA and CDR2 FQGTGA. Losses at the gene ends were 5 bases for V and 3 bases for J; bases not matched to a gene: 9. CDR3 length: 17 amino acids. CDR3 protein: CASSPEKLAGGTDTQYF. The DNA for the CDR3 is TGTGCCAGCAGCCCCGAAAAACTAGCGGGAGGAACAGATACGCAGTATTTT. Together with reference TRBV7-3 and TRBJ2-3, the CDR3 gives the full variable domain: GAGVSQTPSNKVTEKGKYVELRCDPISGHTALYWYRQSLGQGPEFLIYFQGTGAADDSGLPNDRFFAVRPEGSVSTLKIQRTERGDSAVYLCASSPEKLAGGTDTQYFGPGTRLTVL.

This chain links TRBV18 with TRBJ2-7, with TRBD1 as a possible D gene (5 bases). Germline V gene data show CDR1 as KGHSH and CDR2 as LQKENI. The CDR3 is 13 amino acids. V was clipped by 3 bases and J by 2 bases, with 8 bases between them. CDR3: CASSPRQTYEQYF. DNA of the CDR3: TGTGCCAGCTCACCTCGACAGACCTACGAGCAGTACTTC.

The chain carries TRBV5-8 and TRBJ2-1, with no clear D. V was trimmed by 7 bases and J by 4 bases, leaving 12 bases between them. Germline V gives CDR1 SGHTS, CDR2 YDEGEE. The CDR3 is 13 amino acids. The CDR3: CASELRRYNEQFF. The CDR3 nucleotides read TGTGCCAGCGAACTCAGAAGGTACAATGAGCAGTTCTTC. Based on the CDR3 plus reference TRBV5-8 and TRBJ2-1, the full variable domain is EAGVTQSPTHLIKTRGQQATLRCSPISGHTSVYWYQQALGLGLQFLLWYDEGEERNRGNFPPRFSGRQFPNYSSELNVNALELEDSALYLCASELRRYNEQFFGPGTRLTVL.

This chain joins TRBV19 and TRBJ2-7, with D possibly TRBD1 on 5 matching bases. This CDR3 is built from 15 residues. The V and J ends lost 6 bases and 3 bases respectively, with 18 bases between them. The germline gives CDR1 LNHDA, CDR2 SQIVND (reference sequence). The CDR3 loop is CASSTKQALGYEQYF. In nucleotides, the CDR3 is TGTGCCAGTAGCACGAAACAGGCGCTCGGCTACGAGCAGTACTTC. The whole variable domain, filled in from reference TRBV19 and TRBJ2-7, reads DGGITQSPKYLFRKEGQNVTLSCEQNLNHDAMYWYRQDPGQGLRLIYYSQIVNDFQKGDIAEGYSVSREKKESFPLTVTSAQKNPTAFYLCASSTKQALGYEQYFGPGTRLTVT.

The chain uses TRBV4-1 and TRBJ2-3; D not resolved. Trimming pared 1 base from V and 5 bases from J, leaving 13 bases between. The CDR3 sequence is 15 residues long. Per the germline V gene, CDR1 is MGHRA and CDR2 is YSYEKL. The CDR3 region is CASSQGGEVGDTQYF. In DNA form, the CDR3 reads TGCGCCAGCAGCCAAGGTGGTGAGGTCGGAGATACGCAGTATTTT.

The CDR3 is CASSLGQGRGEAFF. CDR3 nucleotides: TGTGCCAGCAGTTTGGGTCAGGGTAGGGGTGAAGCTTTCTTT. The chain joins TRBV27 to TRBJ1-1; tentatively, D is TRBD1 (5 bases). The V gene's germline CDR1 is MNHEY and CDR2 SMNVEV (reference sequence). V lost 3 bases and J 7 bases, leaving 15 bases between the germline ends. The CDR3 is made up of 14 amino acids.

The chain employs TRBV27 and TRBJ2-6; D tentatively reads TRBD1 or TRBD2 (5 bases each). V lost 4 bases and J 1 base, leaving 23 bases between the germline ends. In germline, CDR1 is MNHEY, CDR2 SMNVEV (reference sequence). CDR3 length equals 20 residues. CDR3 amino acids: CASSSKTPGPGRSGANVLTF. The CDR3 DNA sequence: TGTGCCAGCAGTTCGAAAACGCCGGGACCGGGCAGATCTGGGGCCAACGTCCTGACTTTC.

The gene calls are TRBV28 and TRBJ1-3; the match to TRBD1 covers 12 bases. V lost 7 bases to trimming and J lost 7 bases; unmatched junction nucleotides: 14. Germline CDR1 MDHEN, CDR2 SYDVKM. The CDR3 is 17 amino acids. CDR3 coding DNA: TGTGCCAGCACCGAATCCCCCGGGACAGGGGGCACCAACACCATATATTTT. Translation: CASTESPGTGGTNTIYF. The full variable domain, its missing parts supplied by reference TRBV28 and TRBJ1-3, is DVKVTQSSRYLVKRTGEKVFLECVQDMDHENMFWYRQDPGLGLRLIYFSYDVKMKEKGDIPEGYSVSREKKERFSLILESASTNQTSMYLCASTESPGTGGTNTIYFGEGSWLTVV.

The V call is TRBV18, the J call TRBJ1-1; 8 bases are a match to TRBD1. Germline V CDR1 and CDR2: KGHSH, LQKENI. The CDR3 length is 16 residues. The ends lost 5 bases at V and 0 bases at J; junction bases unmatched: 8. CDR3 residues: CASSSKWTGMNTEAFF. The CDR3 DNA sequence: TGTGCCAGCTCATCGAAATGGACAGGGATGAACACTGAAGCTTTCTTT.

V gene TRBV10-1 combines with J gene TRBJ2-7; D uncertain. V gave up 0 bases and J gave up 4 bases, with 7 bases separating them. CDR1 WNHNN and CDR2 SYGVQD come from the germline V gene (reference sequence). The CDR3 consists of 13 residues. The CDR3 nucleotides are TGCGCCAGCAGTGAGTCGCCAGGATACGAGCAGTACTTC. Its protein is CASSESPGYEQYF.

The rearrangement uses TRBV6-6 and TRBJ2-7; D uncertain. Germline V gene lookup returns CDR1 MNHNY and CDR2 SVGAGI (reference sequence). There are 14 residues in the CDR3. Trimming stripped 8 bases from V and 6 bases from J, with 20 bases between. This chain's CDR3 is CASHAVEGSFEQYF. The CDR3 nucleotides are TGTGCCAGCCACGCAGTCGAAGGATCGTTCGAGCAGTACTTC.

CDR3 nucleotides: TGTGCCAGCAGCCCCTACCTGACAGGGAAGGAGACCCAGTACTTC. It encodes CASSPYLTGKETQYF. V is TRBV7-9 and J is TRBJ2-5; TRBD1 matches at 7 bases. Germline values: CDR1 SEHNR, CDR2 FQNEAQ (reference sequence). J was trimmed by 5 bases and V by 5 bases; bases with no gene match: 11. This CDR3 has 15 residues.